One sample yielded the 5 T cell receptor beta chains listed below, sequenced in a study of Ad26.COV2.S vaccination and SARS-CoV-2 variants. Treatment: around 19 received Ad26.COV2.S at low or high dose, single or two shots; five or six received placebo; per-sample allocation not given. Sampling was done on day 63 after the first vaccine or placebo injection. Clones were sequenced by immunoSEQ multiplex PCR, and TCRdb holds only the in-frame ones, with some missing. The sample consists of approximately 420,000 clones, 88% of them appearing once. The source material was peripheral blood, sampled in a trial of Ad26.COV2.S vaccine versus placebo. Receptors originate from a person between 18 and 65 years old who received the Ad26.COV2.S COVID-19 vaccine or a placebo.

The chain is built from TRBV29-1 and TRBJ1-1; D possibly corresponds to TRBD1 (5 bases). V lost 7 bases and J lost 3, with 15 bases in between. The germline V gene has CDR1 SQVTM and CDR2 ANQGSEA. The CDR3 spans 13 residues. CDR3 bases: TGCAGCGCTGAGGGGTCTTACGACACTGAAGCTTTCTTT. This encodes CSAEGSYDTEAFF.

The chain carries TRBV5-1 and TRBJ1-1; D is ambiguous. Germline CDR1 reads SGHRS; CDR2 reads YFSETQ. The V gene lost 2 bases and the J gene lost 0 bases, with 11 bases spanning the gap. The CDR3 contains 15 residues. The CDR3 DNA follows: TGCGCCAGCAGCTTCTCAGATCCACTGAACACTGAAGCTTTCTTT. Translated, it gives CASSFSDPLNTEAFF.

The chain recombines TRBV19 with TRBJ1-1; no clear D gene. Germline-derived CDR1 and CDR2 are LNHDA and SQIVND (reference sequence). Trimming removed 3 bases at V and 6 bases at J, with 11 bases between. The CDR3 covers 13 residues. CDR3 DNA: TGTGCCAGTAGTATCCTCCTTGCGGCTGAAGCTTTCTTT. Translating gives CASSILLAAEAFF.

This clone was observed a single time. V usage is TRBV7-8 and J usage is TRBJ2-4; 8 bases match TRBD1. The CDR3 is made up of 14 amino acids. The germline V gene has CDR1 SGHVS and CDR2 FQNEAQ. The trim removed 5 bases at V and 6 bases at J, leaving 6 bases unmatched. In DNA form, the CDR3 reads TGTGCCAGCAGCCCGGGGACAGGCGCAAACATTCAGTACTTC. Translated: CASSPGTGANIQYF. Based on the CDR3 plus reference TRBV7-8 and TRBJ2-4, the full variable domain is GAGVSQSPRYKVAKRGQDVALRCDPISGHVSLFWYQQALGQGPEFLTYFQNEAQLDKSGLPSDRFFAERPEGSVSTLKIQRTQQEDSAVYLCASSPGTGANIQYFGAGTRLSVL.

The chain is built from TRBV19 and TRBJ1-5; possibly TRBD1 for D (5 bases). The CDR3 spans 18 residues. Germline V lookup: CDR1 LNHDA, CDR2 SQIVND (reference sequence). V was trimmed by 5 bases and J by 0 bases, leaving 20 bases between them. The CDR3 is CASSLIRGRTPSNQPQHF. The CDR3, as DNA: TGTGCCAGTAGTCTCATCCGGGGACGGACACCTAGCAATCAGCCCCAGCATTTT.